The 26 T cell receptor beta chains below come from one sample, sequenced in a study of identifying expanded T cells in peripheral blood. Clones were read by immunoSEQ multiplex PCR, and TCRdb kept only the in-frame ones, dropping some. The table records about 85,000 clones, about 91% of them present only once. The sequencing input was blood. The origin of the receptors is a person aged 18-70 years in good health.

This clone has just one count. This chain uses TRBV2 with TRBJ1-6, with TRBD1 as a possible D gene (6 bases). V dropped 5 bases and J dropped 7 bases, with 15 bases sitting between them. The germline gives CDR1 SNHLY, CDR2 FYNNEI. This CDR3 spans 15 amino acids. The CDR3 DNA sequence: TGTGCCAGCAGTCCACAGGGCCCGGGAAATTCACCCCTCCACTTT. Translated, it gives CASSPQGPGNSPLHF.

This sequence joins TRBV7-9 and TRBJ1-1; D call uncertain. This CDR3 contains 13 residues. Germline values: CDR1 SEHNR, CDR2 FQNEAQ (reference sequence). V was trimmed by 5 bases and J by 4 bases, leaving 11 bases between them. This chain's CDR3 is CASSISTVTEAFF. The CDR3 DNA sequence: TGTGCCAGCAGCATATCCACAGTCACTGAAGCTTTCTTT. The full variable domain, completed using reference TRBV7-9 and TRBJ1-1, is DTGVSQNPRHKITKRGQNVTFRCDPISEHNRLYWYRQTLGQGPEFLTYFQNEAQLEKSRLLSDRFSAERPKGSFSTLEIQRTEQGDSAMYLCASSISTVTEAFFGQGTRLTVV.

The chain has TRBV28 and TRBJ2-1, with 10 bases aligning to TRBD1. CDR1 is MDHEN, CDR2 SYDVKM, per germline. There are 15 residues in the CDR3. V lost 5 bases, J lost 8 bases, and 9 bases stayed unmatched. The CDR3 region has the DNA TGTGCCAGCAGTGCATGGGACAGGGGAAGGGATGAGCAGTTCTTC. Translating it yields CASSAWDRGRDEQFF.

The chain has TRBV7-8 and TRBJ1-6; tentatively, D is TRBD1 (5 bases). Germline V gives CDR1 SGHVS, CDR2 FQNEAQ. This CDR3 has 12 residues. The germline V and J ends were trimmed by 8 bases and 4 bases, with 6 bases remaining between them. CDR3 DNA: TGTGCCAGCGGGGGGTATAATTCACCCCTCCACTTT. Translated, it gives CASGGYNSPLHF.

The chain joins TRBV6-5 to TRBJ1-1, with 8 bases aligning to TRBD1. This CDR3 region has 15 residues. The V segment lost 7 bases and the J segment 1 base; nucleotides outside the gene matches: 8. Germline values: CDR1 MNHEY, CDR2 SVGAGI. The CDR3 nucleotides are TGTGCCAGCACCCGCGGGCAGGGGGCGAACACTGAAGCTTTCTTT. It encodes CASTRGQGANTEAFF.

The V and J genes are TRBV7-2 and TRBJ1-3, with D uncertain. Germline assignment: CDR1 SGHTA and CDR2 FQGNSA. CDR3 length: 11 amino acids. V was pared by 1 base and J by 7 bases, with 2 bases between. The CDR3 loop reads CASSLVNTIYF. The CDR3 region has the DNA TGTGCCAGCAGCTTAGTGAACACCATATATTTT.

The chain couples TRBV7-7 to TRBJ2-5; a possible D gene is TRBD2 (6 bases). The CDR3 runs to 14 residues. Germline values: CDR1 SSHAT, CDR2 FNYEAQ (reference sequence). Trimming took off 5 bases at V and 4 bases at J, with 14 bases between the two ends. In nucleotides, the CDR3 is TGTGCCAGCAGCCCTACGAGGGGAGGAGAGACCCAGTACTTC. Its protein product is CASSPTRGGETQYF.

The chain uses TRBV6-5 and TRBJ2-7; TRBD1 matches at 7 bases. With V trimmed by 9 bases and J by 3 bases, 8 bases remained unmatched. This CDR3 has 13 amino acids. The germline V gene has CDR1 MNHEY and CDR2 SVGAGI. The CDR3 DNA is TGTGCCAGTCACCCGGGACAGCACTACGAGCAGTACTTC. Its translation is CASHPGQHYEQYF.

V is TRBV4-3 and J is TRBJ1-2; maybe TRBD1 (6 bases). The CDR3 runs to 14 residues. Trimming pared 0 bases from V and 1 base from J, leaving 6 bases between. In germline, CDR1 is LGHNA, CDR2 YSLEER. The CDR3: CASSQEDSNYGYTF. DNA of the CDR3: TGCGCCAGCAGCCAAGAGGACAGTAACTATGGCTACACCTTC.

The chain has TRBV18 and TRBJ2-1; D is uncertain. The CDR3 spans 15 residues. V lost 3 bases and J lost 0, with 9 bases in between. Germline V gives CDR1 KGHSH, CDR2 LQKENI. The CDR3 nucleotides read TGTGCCAGCTCACCTTCTATGGGCTCCTACAATGAGCAGTTCTTC. It specifies CASSPSMGSYNEQFF.

This chain uses TRBV9 with TRBJ2-5; 9 bases are a match to TRBD2. CDR1 is SGDLS, CDR2 YYNGEE, per germline. J gave up 5 bases and V 3 bases, and 5 bases lay outside the gene matches. The CDR3 is made up of 14 amino acids. The CDR3 is CASSASSGAETQYF. The CDR3 DNA is TGTGCCAGCAGCGCCTCTAGCGGGGCGGAGACCCAGTACTTC.

J is TRBJ1-1 and V is TRBV5-4; no clear D gene. CDR1 SGHNT and CDR2 YYREEE come from the germline V gene (reference sequence). The CDR3 runs 14 residues. Trimming took 3 bases from V and 0 from J, leaving 9 bases between them. The CDR3 loop is CASSSDAMNTEAFF. DNA for the CDR3: TGTGCCAGCAGCTCGGACGCGATGAACACTGAAGCTTTCTTT.

J is TRBJ2-7 and V is TRBV28; the D gene is possibly TRBD1 (5 bases). Germline-derived CDR1 and CDR2 are MDHEN and SYDVKM. V lost 2 bases, J lost 2 bases, and 10 bases lay in between. This CDR3 has 14 amino acids. The CDR3 DNA reads as TGTGCCAGCAGTTTAGTGGCAGGGCCCTACGAGCAGTACTTC. It yields the protein CASSLVAGPYEQYF.

Concerning this clone itself: One end of the junction varies from germline; a read error may be responsible. This chain joins TRBV20-1 and TRBJ2-7; D is unresolved. The CDR3 sequence is 10 residues long. Germline V gene data show CDR1 as DFQATT and CDR2 as SNEGSKA (reference sequence). CDR3 nucleotides: TGCAGTGCTAGAGAAGTGAGCAGGAAGTTC. As protein: CSAREVSRKF.

The rearrangement links TRBV13 to TRBJ1-1; TRBD1 is a possible D gene (6 bases). This CDR3 spans 18 amino acids. The germline V gene has CDR1 PRHDT and CDR2 FYEKMQ (reference sequence). V dropped 6 bases and J dropped 1 base, with 24 bases sitting between them. The CDR3 loop is CASSSLGAGADPNTEAFF. The CDR3 DNA reads as TGTGCCAGCAGTTCATTAGGTGCGGGGGCGGACCCGAACACTGAAGCTTTCTTT.

The chain uses TRBV28 and TRBJ2-5; 7 bases agree with TRBD2. Germline values: CDR1 MDHEN, CDR2 SYDVKM. This CDR3 spans 15 amino acids. After removal of 1 base from V and 5 bases from J, the junction contained 7 bases not matched to a gene. Here the CDR3 reads CASSLYGVGGETQYF. As DNA, the CDR3 is TGTGCCAGCAGTTTATATGGGGTCGGGGGGGAGACCCAGTACTTC.

This chain joins TRBV12-5 and TRBJ1-1; no firm D call. Germline CDR1 and CDR2: LGHNT and FRNRAP. The CDR3 covers 15 residues. Trimming took 0 bases from V and 1 from J, leaving 9 bases between them. Here the CDR3 reads CASGLVPNQNTEAFF. In nucleotides, the CDR3 is TGTGCTAGTGGTTTGGTACCTAACCAGAACACTGAAGCTTTCTTT.

Worth noting for this clone: One junction end disagrees with the germline gene, perhaps due to a read error. The V call is TRBV4-1, the J call TRBJ2-4; D remains unclear. Per the germline V gene, CDR1 is MGHRA and CDR2 is YSYEKL. This CDR3 comprises 15 residues. CDR3 DNA: TGCGCCAGCAGCCAAGATCCTTCAGTCCCCGCAGCGCTTGACTTC. This translates into CASSQDPSVPAALDF.

V and J are TRBV2 and TRBJ1-2; 7 nucleotides agree with TRBD1. This CDR3 region has 13 residues. Germline assignment: CDR1 SNHLY and CDR2 FYNNEI. DNA of the CDR3: TGTGCAGATATAGGGGGCTCTAACTATGGCTACACCTTC. Its translation: CADIGGSNYGYTF.

The chain carries TRBV6-5 and TRBJ2-1; D gene unclear. Trimming cost V 4 bases and J 1 base, with 8 bases left between them. This CDR3 comprises 14 residues. Germline V lookup: CDR1 MNHEY, CDR2 SVGAGI. This CDR3 reads CASSFRPSYNEQFF. For the CDR3, the DNA is TGTGCCAGCAGTTTCAGACCGTCCTACAATGAGCAGTTCTTC.

In this sample, this clone turned up a few times. The gene calls are TRBV7-8 and TRBJ2-7; TRBD2 matches at 7 bases. There are 14 residues in the CDR3. Germline CDR1 SGHVS, CDR2 FQNEAQ. The V segment lost 6 bases and the J segment 3 bases; nucleotides outside the gene matches: 8. CDR3 in DNA: TGTGCCAGCAGTCGGACCGGGACTAACTACGAGCAGTACTTC. Its protein product is CASSRTGTNYEQYF.

About this clone itself: The junction shows a germline mismatch at one end, possibly a read error. This chain links TRBV7-2 with TRBJ2-1, with D unresolved. This CDR3 region has 13 residues. Germline CDR1 and CDR2: SGHTA and FQGNSA. The CDR3 DNA is TGTGCCAGCAGCTTATTCTTCCCTGAATCTTTGATCTTC. Its protein product is CASSLFFPESLIF.

V is TRBV14 and J is TRBJ2-2; D gene uncertain. This CDR3 comprises 14 residues. Trimming took 0 bases from V and 6 from J, leaving 8 bases between them. Looked up from germline, CDR1 is SGHDN and CDR2 is FVKESK. CDR3 in amino acids: CASSQDRVAGELFF. The DNA for the CDR3 is TGTGCCAGCAGCCAAGATAGGGTTGCCGGGGAGCTGTTTTTT.

This sequence joins TRBV18 and TRBJ2-1; 13 bases fit TRBD2. The CDR3 is 19 amino acids. Germline V gives CDR1 KGHSH, CDR2 LQKENI. J lost 5 bases, V lost 2 bases, and 12 bases had no gene match. Written as DNA, the CDR3 is TGTGCCAGCTCACCAACCAAAACTACGGGACTAGCGGGAAACAATGAGCAGTTCTTC. This gives the protein CASSPTKTTGLAGNNEQFF.

The chain carries TRBV4-1 and TRBJ2-3, with 10 bases aligning to TRBD2. CDR3 length: 17 residues. The V segment lost 5 bases and the J segment 2 bases; nucleotides outside the gene matches: 10. The germline gives CDR1 MGHRA, CDR2 YSYEKL. CDR3 DNA: TGCGCCAGCAGCGCCAGGGAACTAGCGGGGTTCACAGATACGCAGTATTTT. The encoded protein is CASSARELAGFTDTQYF.

This chain joins TRBV2 and TRBJ2-7; D may be TRBD2 (7 bases). V shed 6 bases and J shed 3 bases, with 24 bases lying between them. The CDR3 contains 17 residues. Germline V gene sequence: CDR1 SNHLY, CDR2 FYNNEI. CDR3 sequence reads: CASRPPGGSGVSYEQYF. The DNA of the CDR3 is TGTGCCAGCAGGCCCCCCGGGGGCAGCGGGGTAAGCTACGAGCAGTACTTC.